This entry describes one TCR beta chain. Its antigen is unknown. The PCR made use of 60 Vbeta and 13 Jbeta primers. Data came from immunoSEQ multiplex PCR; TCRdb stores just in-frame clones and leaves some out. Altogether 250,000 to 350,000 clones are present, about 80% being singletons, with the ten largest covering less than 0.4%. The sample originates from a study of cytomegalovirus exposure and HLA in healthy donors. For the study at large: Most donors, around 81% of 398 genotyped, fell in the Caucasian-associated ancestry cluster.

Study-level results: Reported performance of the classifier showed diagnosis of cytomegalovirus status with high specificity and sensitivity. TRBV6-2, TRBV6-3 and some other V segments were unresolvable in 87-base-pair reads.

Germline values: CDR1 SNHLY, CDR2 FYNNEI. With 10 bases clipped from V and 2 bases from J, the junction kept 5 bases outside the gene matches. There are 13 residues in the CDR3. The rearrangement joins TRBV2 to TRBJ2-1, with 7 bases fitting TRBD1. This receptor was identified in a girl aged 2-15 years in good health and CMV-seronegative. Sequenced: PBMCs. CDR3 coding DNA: TGTGCCACGACAGGGCACACCTACAATGAGCAGTTCTTC. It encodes CATTGHTYNEQFF.